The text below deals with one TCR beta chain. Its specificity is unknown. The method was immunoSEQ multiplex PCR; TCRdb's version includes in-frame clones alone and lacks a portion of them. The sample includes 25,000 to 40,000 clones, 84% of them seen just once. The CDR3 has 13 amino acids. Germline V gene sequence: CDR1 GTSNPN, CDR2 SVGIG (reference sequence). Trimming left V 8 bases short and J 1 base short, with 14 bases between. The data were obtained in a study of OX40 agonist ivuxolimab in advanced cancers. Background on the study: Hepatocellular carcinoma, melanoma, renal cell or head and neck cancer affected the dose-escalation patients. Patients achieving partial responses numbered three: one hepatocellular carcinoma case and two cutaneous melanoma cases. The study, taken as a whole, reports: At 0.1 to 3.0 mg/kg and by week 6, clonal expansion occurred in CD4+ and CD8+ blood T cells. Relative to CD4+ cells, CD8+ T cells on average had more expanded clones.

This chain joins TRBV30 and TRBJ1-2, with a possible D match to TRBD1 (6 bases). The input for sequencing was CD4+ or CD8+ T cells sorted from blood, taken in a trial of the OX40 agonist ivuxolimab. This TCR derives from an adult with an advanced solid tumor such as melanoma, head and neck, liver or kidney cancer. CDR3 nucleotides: TGTGCCACCATGCCAGGGGATAACTATGGCTACACCTTC. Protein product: CATMPGDNYGYTF. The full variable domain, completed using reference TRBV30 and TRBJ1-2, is SQTIHQWPATLVQPVGSPLSLECTVEGTSNPNLYWYRQAAGRGLQLLFYSVGIGQISSEVPQNLSASRPQDRQFILSSKKLLLSDSGFYLCATMPGDNYGYTFGSGTRLTVV.